Each of the 26 T cell receptor beta chains below was sequenced from the same sample in a study of cytomegalovirus exposure and HLA in healthy donors. The study ran its PCR with 60 Vbeta and 13 Jbeta primers. Assay used: immunoSEQ multiplex PCR; TCRdb lists only in-frame clones, some missing. The sample carries around 190,000 clones, around 86% recorded once. Sequenced: PBMCs. These receptors originate from a woman aged 18-30 years in good health and CMV-seronegative.

This chain links TRBV19 with TRBJ2-7; 9 bases agree with TRBD1. The CDR3 runs to 14 residues. V lost 8 bases and J lost 0; bases outside the gene matches: 5. Germline V gives CDR1 LNHDA, CDR2 SQIVND (reference sequence). The CDR3 here is CASADRGISYEQYF. CDR3 DNA: TGTGCCAGTGCCGACAGGGGGATCTCCTACGAGCAGTACTTC. The full variable domain, rest sourced from reference TRBV19 and TRBJ2-7, is DGGITQSPKYLFRKEGQNVTLSCEQNLNHDAMYWYRQDPGQGLRLIYYSQIVNDFQKGDIAEGYSVSREKKESFPLTVTSAQKNPTAFYLCASADRGISYEQYFGPGTRLTVT.

V usage is TRBV10-3 and J usage is TRBJ2-1; TRBD1 agrees at 9 bases. Germline CDR1 ENHRY, CDR2 SYGVKD. The CDR3 has 16 amino acids. After removal of 6 bases from V and 5 bases from J, the junction contained 11 bases not matched to a gene. CDR3 sequence: CAISGSRDRGNNEQFF. In DNA, the CDR3 is TGTGCCATCAGCGGCAGCCGCGACAGGGGGAACAATGAGCAGTTCTTC.

This clone was observed a few times. The V and J genes are TRBV30 and TRBJ1-1; D not certain. The CDR3 covers 13 residues. Germline CDR1 is GTSNPN and CDR2 is SVGIG (reference sequence). Trimming stripped 7 bases from V and 1 base from J, with 13 bases between. The CDR3 spells CALHGAENTEAFF. CDR3 nucleotides: TGTGCCTTACATGGAGCTGAGAACACTGAAGCTTTCTTT.

The chain employs TRBV7-9 and TRBJ2-2; D is possibly TRBD1 (6 bases). In germline, CDR1 is SEHNR, CDR2 FQNEAQ (reference sequence). The V end was cut by 5 bases, the J end by 0 bases, with 16 bases between. The CDR3 length is 17 residues. CDR3 in DNA: TGTGCCAGCAGCCTACGCCCCGGGACACCGAACACCGGGGAGCTGTTTTTT. Its translation is CASSLRPGTPNTGELFF.

The genes are TRBV11-1 and TRBJ2-7; D perhaps matches TRBD1 (5 bases). The CDR3 contains 13 residues. CDR1 is SGHAT and CDR2 is FQDESV in the germline V gene (reference sequence). V was shortened by 5 bases and J by 2 bases, with 10 bases between the two germline ends. This chain's CDR3 is CASSPQTAYEQYF. DNA of the CDR3: TGTGCCAGCAGCCCCCAGACAGCCTACGAGCAGTACTTC.

This chain uses TRBV6-4 with TRBJ1-2; 7 nucleotides line up with TRBD1. Per germline, CDR1 MRHNA and CDR2 SNTAGT. The CDR3 covers 17 residues. V lost 6 bases to trimming and J lost 3 bases; unmatched junction nucleotides: 16. The CDR3 nucleotides are TGTGCCAGCAGCGGAAAAACTGAGGGGGCGCGGGACTATGGCTACACCTTC. Protein sequence: CASSGKTEGARDYGYTF.

V and J are TRBV27 and TRBJ1-6; D is undetermined. V was cut by 3 bases and J by 8 bases, with 14 bases left in between. The V gene's germline CDR1 is MNHEY and CDR2 SMNVEV (reference sequence). The CDR3 runs to 15 residues. The CDR3 here is CASSFLAHGDSPLHF. The CDR3 DNA follows: TGTGCCAGCAGTTTCTTGGCACACGGGGATTCACCCCTCCACTTT.

Of note for this clone: The junction departs from the called germline gene at one end, perhaps through a read error. The chain has TRBV7-9 and TRBJ1-1; D is uncertain. The germline gives CDR1 SEHNR, CDR2 FQNEAQ (reference sequence). This CDR3 has 12 residues. CDR3 DNA: TGTTCCAGCAGCTTATCCAGGACTGAAGCTTTCTTT. This sequence encodes CSSSLSRTEAFF.

The chain couples TRBV25-1 to TRBJ2-2, with TRBD2 as a possible D gene (6 bases). Germline V gene lookup returns CDR1 MGHDK and CDR2 SYGVNS. The ends were cut back, 7 bases at V and 5 bases at J, with 11 bases in the middle. The CDR3 has 13 residues. In DNA, the CDR3 is TGTGCCAGCACTGAGGAGGGGACCGGGGAGCTGTTTTTT. Amino acid sequence: CASTEEGTGELFF. Full variable domain (missing parts from reference TRBV25-1 and TRBJ2-2): EADIYQTPRYLVIGTGKKITLECSQTMGHDKMYWYQQDPGMELHLIHYSYGVNSTEKGDLSSESTVSRIRTEHFPLTLESARPSHTSQYLCASTEEGTGELFFGEGSRLTVL.

The chain carries TRBV5-6 and TRBJ2-5, with 10 bases matching TRBD1. The CDR3 totals 15 residues. The ends lost 0 bases at V and 5 bases at J; junction bases unmatched: 4. Germline CDR1 and CDR2: SGHDT and YYEEEE. The CDR3 DNA reads TGTGCCAGCAGCTTGGTTCGGGACAGGGGTGAGACCCAGTACTTC. Translated, it gives CASSLVRDRGETQYF.

The chain couples TRBV25-1 to TRBJ2-4; 8 positions agree with TRBD2. CDR1 MGHDK and CDR2 SYGVNS come from the germline V gene. The CDR3 consists of 16 residues. The V and J ends lost 0 bases and 4 bases, in that order; junction bases with no gene match: 5. In DNA, the CDR3 is TGTGCCAGCAGTGAATACGGAGCGGGGGTGAAAAACATTCAGTACTTC. It encodes CASSEYGAGVKNIQYF.

CDR3 DNA sequence: TGTGCCAGCAGCCCTGAAGGGGGAAGGTATGGCTACACCTTC. It translates to CASSPEGGRYGYTF. This rearrangement joins TRBV7-2 to TRBJ1-2; tentative D call: TRBD1 (6 bases). Trimming shortened V by 5 bases and J by 5 bases, and 15 bases separated the two germline ends. The CDR3 is made up of 14 amino acids. Germline V lookup: CDR1 SGHTA, CDR2 FQGNSA.

This sequence joins TRBV30 and TRBJ2-1; 9 bases are shared with TRBD1. Germline V gene sequence: CDR1 GTSNPN, CDR2 SVGIG (reference sequence). The V gene end was trimmed by 0 bases and the J gene end by 9 bases; junction bases not matched to a gene: 9. This CDR3 spans 15 amino acids. The CDR3 region is CAWSVLQGASSEQFF. The CDR3 nucleotides read TGTGCCTGGAGTGTACTACAGGGGGCGTCGAGTGAGCAGTTCTTC.

The chain uses TRBV2 and TRBJ2-3; 8 nucleotides align to TRBD2. Germline-derived CDR1 and CDR2 are SNHLY and FYNNEI. CDR3 length: 15 residues. V shed 6 bases, J shed 4 bases, and the junction held 9 bases outside the gene matches. CDR3 protein: CASRGLLAGPDTQYF. The CDR3 nucleotides are TGTGCCAGCAGGGGACTGTTAGCGGGACCAGATACGCAGTATTTT.

As to this clone: An end of the junction differs from the germline gene, which may be a read error. The chain links TRBV7-9 to TRBJ1-3, with TRBD1 identical over 8 bases. CDR1 is SEHNR and CDR2 is FQNEAQ in the germline V gene (reference sequence). The CDR3 length is 16 residues. CDR3 region: CSSSLQGEFSGNTIYF. The CDR3, as DNA: TGTTCCAGCAGCTTACAGGGGGAGTTCTCTGGAAACACCATATATTTT.

The J gene is TRBJ1-5, the V gene TRBV15, with D possibly being TRBD1 (6 bases). Trimming shortened V by 0 bases and J by 4 bases, and 10 bases separated the two germline ends. The CDR3 is made up of 15 amino acids. Germline CDR1 reads LNHNV; CDR2 reads YYDKDF (reference sequence). CDR3 DNA: TGTGCCACCAGCAGAGATCTCAGGGGAAATCAGCCCCAGCATTTT. Translated: CATSRDLRGNQPQHF.

This clone showed up just a few times. This chain uses TRBV9 with TRBJ1-2; D is unresolved. The V gene's germline CDR1 is SGDLS and CDR2 YYNGEE. The CDR3 has 12 residues. V lost 4 bases, J lost 4 bases, and 8 bases lay in between. CDR3 protein: CASSPGVYGYTF. DNA for the CDR3: TGTGCCAGCAGCCCCGGAGTCTATGGCTACACCTTC.

The chain employs TRBV18 and TRBJ1-1; D ambiguous. The V gene's germline CDR1 is KGHSH and CDR2 LQKENI. The germline V and J ends were trimmed by 6 bases and 4 bases, with 12 bases remaining between them. The CDR3 covers 13 residues. CDR3: CASSFPRGTEAFF. The CDR3 DNA is TGTGCCAGCTCCTTCCCCCGAGGCACTGAAGCTTTCTTT.

V usage is TRBV6-4 and J usage is TRBJ2-5, with D unclear. CDR1 is MRHNA, CDR2 SNTAGT, per germline. V was clipped by 0 bases and J by 9 bases, with 14 bases between them. CDR3 length: 14 residues. Written as DNA, the CDR3 is TGTGCCAGCAGTGACTCCAAGCCCGCGAGCTCCCAGTACTTC. It encodes CASSDSKPASSQYF.

The genes are TRBV19 and TRBJ1-1; no definite D call. The CDR3 is made up of 14 amino acids. V dropped 5 bases and J dropped 4 bases, with 14 bases sitting between them. CDR1 and CDR2 from the germline V gene are LNHDA and SQIVND (reference sequence). This chain's CDR3 is CASSSRPGGTEAFF. The CDR3 bases are TGTGCCAGTAGTTCCCGGCCGGGTGGCACTGAAGCTTTCTTT.

V and J are TRBV7-9 and TRBJ1-5, with D unclear. The CDR3 is made up of 13 amino acids. The V gene lost 8 bases and the J gene lost 4 bases, with 12 bases spanning the gap. Germline V gene sequence: CDR1 SEHNR, CDR2 FQNEAQ (reference sequence). CDR3 bases: TGTGCCAGCGCCGAGCAGGTTAATCAGCCCCAGCATTTT. Protein sequence: CASAEQVNQPQHF.

This clone came up once. The chain uses TRBV5-6 and TRBJ2-5; 7 bases are shared with TRBD1. TRBJ2-7 matches the DNA end more closely, so the J call is doubtful. CDR1 and CDR2 (germline): SGHDT, YYEEEE. The CDR3 is 13 residues long. The CDR3 DNA follows: TGTGCCAGCAGCCCAAGGACAGGAGTCGAGCAGTACTTC. Residues: CASSPRTGVEQYF.

The gene calls are TRBV5-7 and TRBJ2-1, with 10 positions matching TRBD1. TRBV5-7 falls under the ORF class, with uncertain function. The CDR3 has 16 amino acids. V lost 0 bases to trimming and J lost 8 bases; unmatched junction nucleotides: 8. CDR3 region: CASSLAGQGPQDEQFF. CDR3 bases: TGTGCCAGCAGCTTGGCGGGACAGGGGCCCCAGGATGAGCAGTTCTTC.

The chain is built from TRBV19 and TRBJ1-6, with 7 bases fitting TRBD1. Unmatched junction bases numbered 0, after V lost 2 bases and J lost 8 bases. The CDR3 is 13 amino acids. CDR1 and CDR2 from the germline V gene are LNHDA and SQIVND (reference sequence). CDR3 in amino acids: CASSIRGHSPLHF. The CDR3 bases are TGTGCCAGTAGTATAAGGGGGCATTCACCCCTCCACTTT.

V gene TRBV5-1 combines with J gene TRBJ1-6, with 10 bases lining up with TRBD1. The V segment lost 4 bases and the J segment 0 bases; nucleotides outside the gene matches: 7. Per germline, CDR1 SGHRS and CDR2 YFSETQ. This CDR3 has 18 amino acids. The CDR3 bases are TGCGCCAGCAGCGGGGGACAGGGGCTGAGCTCCTATAATTCACCCCTCCACTTT. Amino acid sequence: CASSGGQGLSSYNSPLHF.

This chain uses TRBV5-6 with TRBJ1-5, with a tentative D call TRBD1 (6 bases). Germline CDR1 SGHDT, CDR2 YYEEEE. Trimming pared 0 bases from V and 7 bases from J, leaving 14 bases between. The CDR3 sequence is 15 residues long. CDR3 nucleotide sequence: TGTGCCAGCAGCTTGGGGCAGGGGCTAGGGCAGCCCCAGCATTTT. Encoded protein: CASSLGQGLGQPQHF. The full variable domain, completed using reference TRBV5-6 and TRBJ1-5, is DAGVTQSPTHLIKTRGQQVTLRCSPKSGHDTVSWYQQALGQGPQFIFQYYEEEERQRGNFPDRFSGHQFPNYSSELNVNALLLGDSALYLCASSLGQGLGQPQHFGDGTRLSIL.